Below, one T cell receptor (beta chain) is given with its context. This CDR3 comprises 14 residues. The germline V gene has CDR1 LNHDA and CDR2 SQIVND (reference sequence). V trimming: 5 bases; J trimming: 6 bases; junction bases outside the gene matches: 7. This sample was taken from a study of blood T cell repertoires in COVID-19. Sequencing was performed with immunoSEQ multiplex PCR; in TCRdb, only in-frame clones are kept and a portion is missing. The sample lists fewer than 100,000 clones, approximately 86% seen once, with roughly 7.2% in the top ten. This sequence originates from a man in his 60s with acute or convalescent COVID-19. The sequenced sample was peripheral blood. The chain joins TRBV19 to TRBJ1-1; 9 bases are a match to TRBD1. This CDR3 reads CASSSRGQGAEAFF. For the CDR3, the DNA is TGTGCCAGTAGTTCCAGGGGACAGGGAGCTGAAGCTTTCTTT.